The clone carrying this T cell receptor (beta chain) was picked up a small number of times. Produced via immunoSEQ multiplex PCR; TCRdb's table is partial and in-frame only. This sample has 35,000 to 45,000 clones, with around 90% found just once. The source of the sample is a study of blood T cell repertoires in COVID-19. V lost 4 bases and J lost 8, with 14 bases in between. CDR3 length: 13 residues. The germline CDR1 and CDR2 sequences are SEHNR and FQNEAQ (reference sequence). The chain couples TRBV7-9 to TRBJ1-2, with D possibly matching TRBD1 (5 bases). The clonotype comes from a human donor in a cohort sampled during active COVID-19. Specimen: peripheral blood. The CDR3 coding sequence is TGTGCCAGCAGCTCGGGACTCGAGGCGGGCTACACCTTC. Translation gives CASSSGLEAGYTF.